The 7 T cell receptor beta chains listed next were all sequenced from one sample in a study of shared clonotypes between healthy human individuals. The protocol was immunoSEQ multiplex PCR, while the TCRdb copy is restricted to in-frame clones and leaves out a portion. The sample records 2.3 million or so clones, more than 80% being singletons. The sample comprised naive CD4+ T cells from PBMCs. Subset here: CD45RA+ positively selected. All receptors come from a man younger than 35 in good health. Some clones in this sample may be carry-over from other donors' samples.

This rearrangement joins TRBV27 to TRBJ1-2; D ambiguous. This CDR3 spans 18 amino acids. With 5 bases removed from V and 1 base from J, the gap between germline ends came to 23 bases. The germline V gene has CDR1 MNHEY and CDR2 SMNVEV (reference sequence). DNA for the CDR3: TGTGCCAGCAGTCTCAGATACCGGGTGGCGGCCAGTAACTATGGCTACACCTTC. It specifies CASSLRYRVAASNYGYTF.

The rearrangement links TRBV27 to TRBJ2-1, with TRBD2 matching over 12 bases. Germline V gene lookup returns CDR1 MNHEY and CDR2 SMNVEV (reference sequence). The junction had 3 bases not matched to a gene; V was cut back by 3 bases and J by 6 bases. The CDR3 covers 15 residues. The CDR3, as DNA: TGTGCCAGCAGTTTTCCTAGCGGGAGGGGCAATGAGCAGTTCTTC. Encoded protein: CASSFPSGRGNEQFF.

This chain connects TRBV7-9 to TRBJ2-7; D is undetermined. The CDR3 runs to 15 residues. The germline V gene encodes CDR1 SEHNR and CDR2 FQNEAQ (reference sequence). The V and J ends lost 5 bases and 0 bases respectively, with 14 bases between them. The CDR3 region has the DNA TGTGCCAGCAGCCCCTCAGTGCGAACCTCCTACGAGCAGTACTTC. It is translated as CASSPSVRTSYEQYF.

V and J are TRBV11-2 and TRBJ2-6; possibly TRBD1 for D (6 bases). Germline loops: CDR1 SGHAT, CDR2 FQNNGV. The CDR3 spans 17 residues. Trimming cost V 6 bases and J 2 bases, with 17 bases left between them. The CDR3 loop reads CASSFGQTVTGANVLTF. The CDR3 DNA follows: TGTGCCAGCAGTTTCGGACAGACCGTAACTGGGGCCAACGTCCTGACTTTC.

The chain combines TRBV7-7 with TRBJ2-1; 7 bases fit TRBD1. Germline loops: CDR1 SSHAT, CDR2 FNYEAQ (reference sequence). The length of the CDR3 is 13 residues. V trimming: 5 bases; J trimming: 6 bases; junction bases outside the gene matches: 4. The CDR3 DNA reads as TGTGCCAGCAGCCGTAGACAGGGCAATGAGCAGTTCTTC. As protein: CASSRRQGNEQFF. Full variable domain (remainder filled in from reference TRBV7-7 and TRBJ2-1): GAGVSQSPRYKVTKRGQDVTLRCDPISSHATLYWYQQALGQGPEFLTYFNYEAQPDKSGLPSDRFSAERPEGSISTLTIQRTEQRDSAMYRCASSRRQGNEQFFGPGTRLTVL.

This chain links TRBV5-1 with TRBJ1-5; D gene unclear. The V end was cut by 0 bases, the J end by 2 bases, with 9 bases between. CDR3 length: 15 amino acids. In germline, CDR1 is SGHRS, CDR2 YFSETQ. CDR3 coding DNA: TGCGCCAGCAGCTTGGATCCGGCGCGCAATCAGCCCCAGCATTTT. This codes for CASSLDPARNQPQHF.

The chain uses TRBV6-1 and TRBJ2-5; D ambiguous. This CDR3 region has 15 residues. Germline V gene sequence: CDR1 MNHNS, CDR2 SASEGT. V was cut by 1 base and J by 5 bases, with 14 bases left in between. The CDR3 protein is CASSEVGLLGETQYF. CDR3 DNA sequence: TGTGCCAGCAGTGAAGTGGGCCTTTTAGGGGAGACCCAGTACTTC.